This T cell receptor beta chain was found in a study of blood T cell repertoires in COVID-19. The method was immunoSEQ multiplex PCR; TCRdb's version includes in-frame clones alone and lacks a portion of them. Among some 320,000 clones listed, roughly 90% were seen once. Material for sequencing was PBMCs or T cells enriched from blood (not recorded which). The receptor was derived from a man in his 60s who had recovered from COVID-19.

The CDR3 region is CASTQTGKDYGYTF. CDR3 nucleotides: TGTGCCAGTACCCAGACAGGGAAGGACTATGGCTACACCTTC. The chain uses TRBV19 and TRBJ1-2; 7 bases agree with TRBD1. There are 14 residues in the CDR3. Germline V gene sequence: CDR1 LNHDA, CDR2 SQIVND (reference sequence). Trimming removed 7 bases from V and 3 bases from J; junction bases left unmatched: 8.